The 2 T cell receptor beta chains given below trace back to one sample, sequenced in a study of CD8+CD57+ T cells in acquired aplastic anemia. Flow cytometry had shown expanded CD8+CD57+ cells in the patients chosen for sequencing. Genomic DNA, the template, was used for profiling of the TCR beta VDJ and CDR3. TCRdb called the reads again in MiXCR, with one record for every CDR3 protein. This sample has 200,000 or so distinct CDR3 sequences; around 45% occur once, and the top ten carry 9.7%. The sequencing sample was made of sorted CD4+, CD8+, or CD8+CD57+ T cells (not recorded which) from PBMCs. The receptors were gathered from a human donor with aplastic anemia.

This clonotype showed up many times. The chain combines TRBV2 with TRBJ2-7; maybe TRBD2 (6 bases). V lost 9 bases, J lost 4 bases, and 13 bases lay in between. CDR3 length equals 12 residues. CDR1 and CDR2 (germline): SNHLY, FYNNEI. The CDR3 protein is CASGIGTYEQYF. The CDR3 DNA follows: TGTGCCAGTGGCATCGGGACTTACGAGCAGTACTTC. Drawing the rest from reference TRBV2 and TRBJ2-7, the complete variable domain is EPEVTQTPSHQVTQMGQEVILRCVPISNHLYFYWYRQILGQKVEFLVSFYNNEISEKSEIFDDQFSVERPDGSNFTLKIRSTKLEDSAMYFCASGIGTYEQYFGPGTRLTVT.

This clonotype rates as medium-sized. The V and J genes are TRBV10-2 and TRBJ1-1; unclear D gene. CDR1 WSHSY and CDR2 SAAADI come from the germline V gene. The CDR3 totals 12 residues. Deletions cut 6 bases from V and 4 bases from J, with 9 bases between. This CDR3 is CASRDSSTEAFF. For the CDR3, the DNA is TGCGCCAGCAGGGATAGTAGCACTGAAGCTTTCTTT.